This is a list of T cell receptor beta chains from one sample in a study of blood T cell repertoires in COVID-19. The table came from immunoSEQ multiplex PCR; TCRdb's copy has only in-frame clones and leaves some out. The repertoire holds about 240,000 clones, with 80% to 90% as singletons. The sample consisted of peripheral blood. These receptor sequences come from a man between 60 and 75 years old with acute or convalescent COVID-19. CDR3s leave out the opening cysteine and the closing phenylalanine or tryptophan. Some rows mark clone size as missing; the rest say once, few, many or name a class of expanded clone.

TRBV9,.,TRBJ1-1,ASSPGGGRTEAF
TRBV7-8,.,TRBJ2-7,ASSLELALTYEQY
TRBV19,.,TRBJ2-2,ASSISPDTSTGELF
TRBV7-9,.,TRBJ1-6,ASSPQGRRDNSPLH
TRBV25-1,.,TRBJ2-7,ATARGGVYEQY
TRBV15,.,TRBJ2-7,ATSRDQLAGGPLYEQY
TRBV18,.,TRBJ2-1,ASSPPGQGSNEQF
TRBV19,.,TRBJ2-5,ASSTSSGGGIETQY
TRBV18,.,TRBJ2-5,ASSPTSGRETQY
TRBV27,.,TRBJ2-5,ASRIFGRGQEETQY
TRBV15,.,TRBJ1-2,ATSTGTIYGYT
TRBV19,.,TRBJ2-2,ASSQGADTGELF
TRBV28,few,TRBJ1-1,ASIGTALMNTEAF
TRBV6-6,once,TRBJ2-1,ASSLGRGTYNEQF
TRBV28,.,TRBJ1-2,ASSRDRYYGYT
TRBV24-1,once,TRBJ1-5,ATSARGRGNQPQH
TRBV6-5,many,TRBJ1-5,ASGDRGPQH
TRBV7-9,.,TRBJ2-5,ASSPAGKEETQY
TRBV7-9,.,TRBJ1-1,ASSTGTGSIAF
TRBV6-5,.,TRBJ2-3,ASSSSGLGADTQY
TRBV9,.,TRBJ2-7,ASSVGPSGVYEQY
TRBV5-1,.,TRBJ1-2,ASSPTAGDLGYT
TRBV5-1,.,TRBJ2-1,ASSTTSGTGYNEQF
TRBV7-3,few,TRBJ2-7,ASSLGIAGETYEQY
TRBV19,.,TRBJ1-3,ASTFRSTIY
TRBV21-1,few,TRBJ2-7,ASSWTGNGYEQY
TRBV12-5,.,TRBJ2-1,ASGLVQGRDPRSYNEQF
TRBV9,.,TRBJ2-7,ASSVGDSGLYSYEQY
TRBV29-1,.,TRBJ2-7,SVKTGATYEQY
TRBV18,.,TRBJ2-2,ASSPTGSSNTGELF
TRBV24-1,.,TRBJ1-1,ATSDTDSFEAF
TRBV19,.,TRBJ2-2,ASSIQNTGELF
TRBV30,.,TRBJ2-7,AWSVLGLAGSYEQY